This T cell receptor (beta chain) was documented in a study of blood T cell repertoires in COVID-19. Study background: Researchers got acute and convalescent COVID-19 samples from the United States, Italy and Spain.

Measured with immunoSEQ multiplex PCR; TCRdb has only the in-frame clones, and not every one. The table includes 140,000 to 150,000 clones, approximately 91% detected once. The V segment lost 7 bases and the J segment 3 bases; nucleotides outside the gene matches: 6. Germline values: CDR1 LNHDA, CDR2 SQIVND (reference sequence). The length of the CDR3 is 15 residues. The V call is TRBV19, the J call TRBJ2-1, with TRBD1 matching over 10 bases. The TCR comes from a human donor in a cohort sampled during active COVID-19. Sequencing input: peripheral blood. The DNA for the CDR3 is TGTGCCAGTATGAACCGGGACAGGGGCTACAATGAGCAGTTCTTC. The encoded protein is CASMNRDRGYNEQFF. Looking up the rest from reference TRBV19 and TRBJ2-1 gives the full variable domain: DGGITQSPKYLFRKEGQNVTLSCEQNLNHDAMYWYRQDPGQGLRLIYYSQIVNDFQKGDIAEGYSVSREKKESFPLTVTSAQKNPTAFYLCASMNRDRGYNEQFFGPGTRLTVL.